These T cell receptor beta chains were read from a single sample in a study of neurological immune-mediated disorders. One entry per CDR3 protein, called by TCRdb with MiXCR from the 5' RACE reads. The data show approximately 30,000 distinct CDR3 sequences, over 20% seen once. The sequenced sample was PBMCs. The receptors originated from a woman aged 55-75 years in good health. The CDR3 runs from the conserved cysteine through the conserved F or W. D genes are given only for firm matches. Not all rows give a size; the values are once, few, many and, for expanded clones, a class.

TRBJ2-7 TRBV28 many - CASSQGGIGSYEQYF TGTGCCAGCAGTCAGGGGGGCATCGGCTCCTACGAGCAGTACTTC
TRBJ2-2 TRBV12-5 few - CASGLGHQNTGELFF TGTGCTAGTGGTTTAGGGCACCAGAACACCGGGGAGCTGTTTTTT
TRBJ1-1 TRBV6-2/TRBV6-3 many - CASSYSQGRAFF TGTGCCAGCAGTTATTCCCAGGGGCGAGCTTTCTTT
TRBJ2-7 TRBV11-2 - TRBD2 CASSLDRTSEGKF TGTGCCAGCAGCTTAGATCGGACTAGCGAGGGTAAATTC
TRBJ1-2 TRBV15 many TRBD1 CAIWGGTAPNYGYTF TGTGCCATTTGGGGCGGGACAGCCCCGAACTATGGCTACACCTTC
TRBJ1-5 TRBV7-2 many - CASALQGANGHQPQHF TGTGCCAGCGCCCTACAGGGCGCAAACGGTCATCAGCCCCAGCATTTT
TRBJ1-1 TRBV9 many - CASSATLNTEAFF TGTGCCAGCAGCGCGACGTTGAACACTGAAGCTTTCTTT
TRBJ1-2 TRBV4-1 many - CASSQEAGGPYYGYTF TGCGCCAGCAGCCAAGAGGCGGGGGGGCCCTACTATGGCTACACCTTC
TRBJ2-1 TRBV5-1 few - CASSPEDSYNEQFF TGCGCCAGCAGCCCAGAGGACAGCTACAATGAGCAGTTCTTC
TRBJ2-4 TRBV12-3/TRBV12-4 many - CASSLGSGVGAKNIQYF TGTGCCAGCAGTTTAGGTTCGGGAGTCGGAGCCAAAAACATTCAGTACTTC
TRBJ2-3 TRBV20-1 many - CSARDRASTDTQYF TGCAGTGCTAGAGATAGGGCGAGCACAGATACGCAGTATTTT
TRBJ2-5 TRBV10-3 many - CAISTKIRAPETQYF TGTGCCATCAGTACAAAGATCAGGGCCCCAGAGACCCAGTACTTC
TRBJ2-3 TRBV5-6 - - CASSLVGGMKDTQYF TGTGCCAGCAGCTTGGTTGGAGGCATGAAGGATACGCAGTATTTT